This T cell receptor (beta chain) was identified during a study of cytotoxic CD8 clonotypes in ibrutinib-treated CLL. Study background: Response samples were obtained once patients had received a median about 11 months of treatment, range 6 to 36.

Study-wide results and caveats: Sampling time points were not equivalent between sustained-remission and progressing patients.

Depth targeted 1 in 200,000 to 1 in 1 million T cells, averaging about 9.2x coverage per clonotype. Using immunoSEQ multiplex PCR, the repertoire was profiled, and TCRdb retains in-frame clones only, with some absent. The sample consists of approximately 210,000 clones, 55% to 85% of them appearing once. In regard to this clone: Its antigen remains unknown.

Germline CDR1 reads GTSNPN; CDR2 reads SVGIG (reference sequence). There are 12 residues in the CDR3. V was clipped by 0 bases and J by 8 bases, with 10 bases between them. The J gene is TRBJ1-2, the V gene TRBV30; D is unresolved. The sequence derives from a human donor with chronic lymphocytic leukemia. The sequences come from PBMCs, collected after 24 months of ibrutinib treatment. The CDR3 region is CAWSVLKDGYTF. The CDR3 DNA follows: TGTGCCTGGAGTGTACTAAAGGACGGCTACACCTTC.